These 18 T cell receptor beta chains were sequenced from one sample in a study of blood T cell repertoires in COVID-19. TCRdb's table, derived via immunoSEQ multiplex PCR, lists solely in-frame clones and lacks some. The sample consists of roughly 100,000 clones, 75% to 95% of them appearing once. Sequencing used peripheral blood. These receptors were taken from a man younger than 35 with acute or convalescent COVID-19.

The chain links TRBV27 to TRBJ1-2; 8 bases match TRBD1. CDR1 is MNHEY, CDR2 SMNVEV, per germline (reference sequence). This CDR3 is built from 15 residues. The trim removed 5 bases at V and 8 bases at J, leaving 13 bases unmatched. DNA of the CDR3: TGTGCCAGCAGTCCGCAAATAGGACAGGGAAACGGCTACACCTTC. Its translation is CASSPQIGQGNGYTF.

J is TRBJ2-3 and V is TRBV2; weak D call: TRBD1 (5 bases). The CDR3 extends over 14 amino acids. Germline V gene lookup returns CDR1 SNHLY and CDR2 FYNNEI. Trimming pared 8 bases from V and 3 bases from J, leaving 15 bases between. CDR3 region: CASVLGVSTDTQYF. CDR3 in DNA: TGTGCCAGCGTATTAGGGGTTTCGACAGATACGCAGTATTTT.

The chain employs TRBV11-3 and TRBJ1-1; D ambiguous. The germline V gene has CDR1 SGHNT and CDR2 YENEEA. This CDR3 has 14 residues. V lost 1 base and J lost 1, with 7 bases in between. In nucleotides, the CDR3 is TGTGCCAGCAGCTTAGCGGGTGGGAACACTGAAGCTTTCTTT. This codes for CASSLAGGNTEAFF.

This chain uses TRBV7-9 with TRBJ2-7; TRBD1 agrees at 10 bases. This CDR3 comprises 14 residues. V lost 5 bases, J lost 4 bases, and 5 bases stayed unmatched. Germline V gene lookup returns CDR1 SEHNR and CDR2 FQNEAQ (reference sequence). The CDR3 DNA follows: TGTGCCAGCAGCGACGACAGGGGGCCTTACGAGCAGTACTTC. Translated: CASSDDRGPYEQYF.

The chain has TRBV5-6 and TRBJ2-1; 10 bases are a match to TRBD1. The CDR3 is made up of 15 amino acids. V was clipped by 2 bases and J by 3 bases; unmatched bases: 2. CDR1 SGHDT and CDR2 YYEEEE come from the germline V gene. The CDR3, as DNA: TGTGCCAGCAGCTTCCGGGACAGGGGCTACAATGAGCAGTTCTTC. Protein product: CASSFRDRGYNEQFF.

DNA of the CDR3: TGTGCCAGCAGCCAACAGGCGAGTCAGCCCCAGCATTTT. Its translation: CASSQQASQPQHF. The rearrangement uses TRBV14 and TRBJ1-5; D is ambiguous. This CDR3 is built from 13 residues. Deletions cut 2 bases from V and 6 bases from J, with 8 bases between. Germline CDR1 reads SGHDN; CDR2 reads FVKESK.

The chain has TRBV15 and TRBJ2-7; TRBD2 matches 7 bases. Germline CDR1 is LNHNV and CDR2 is YYDKDF (reference sequence). V gave up 3 bases and J gave up 5 bases; unmatched junction bases: 16. This CDR3 spans 17 amino acids. The DNA of the CDR3 is TGTGCCACCAGCAGCACCCTGGGGGGGGACGGGTACCACGAGCAGTACTTC. It yields the protein CATSSTLGGDGYHEQYF.

The chain employs TRBV21-1 and TRBJ2-2; the DNA was not used to check the table's D call, TRBD1. TRBV21-1 is assigned pseudogene status. This CDR3 contains 18 residues. The CDR3 sequence is CASSKWGRRTGDTGELFF. CDR3 sequence (DNA): TGTGCCAGCAGCAAATGGGGGAGGCGGACAGGGGACACCGGGGAGCTGTTTTTT.

The rearrangement links TRBV28 to TRBJ2-1, with TRBD1 identical over 8 bases. Germline trimming cut 5 bases from V and 4 bases from J; bases unmatched to any gene: 16. The CDR3 has 18 amino acids. Germline V gene sequence: CDR1 MDHEN, CDR2 SYDVKM. The chain's CDR3 is CASSPSPLRTGIYNEQFF. The CDR3 nucleotides read TGTGCCAGCAGTCCCTCACCCCTCAGGACAGGGATTTACAATGAGCAGTTCTTC.

This clone has more than one count but fewer than ten. The chain carries TRBV9 and TRBJ1-2; 8 nucleotides line up with TRBD1. After removal of 0 bases from V and 5 bases from J, the junction contained 6 bases not matched to a gene. Germline V gene sequence: CDR1 SGDLS, CDR2 YYNGEE. This CDR3 region has 15 residues. The CDR3 nucleotides read TGTGCCAGCAGCGTAGGTCGACAGGGGATTTATGGCTACACCTTC. Translation gives CASSVGRQGIYGYTF.

The CDR3 is CASRGVMDYGYTF. The CDR3 DNA follows: TGTGCCAGCCGGGGGGTAATGGACTATGGCTACACCTTC. V gene TRBV28 combines with J gene TRBJ1-2, with D possibly matching TRBD1 (5 bases). Germline CDR1 is MDHEN and CDR2 is SYDVKM. The V gene lost 8 bases and the J gene lost 3 bases, with 13 bases spanning the gap. This CDR3 spans 13 amino acids.

This rearrangement joins TRBV6-6 to TRBJ1-1, with D possibly matching TRBD1 (5 bases). The V gene's germline CDR1 is MNHNY and CDR2 SVGAGI (reference sequence). V lost 5 bases, J lost 9 bases, and 10 bases lay in between. The CDR3 sequence is 11 residues long. The CDR3 is CASSPDSKAFF. The CDR3 coding sequence is TGTGCCAGCAGTCCCGACAGTAAAGCTTTCTTT.

Only one count was recorded for this clone. The rearrangement uses TRBV19 and TRBJ2-7, with a possible D match to TRBD2 (6 bases). Germline CDR1 reads LNHDA; CDR2 reads SQIVND (reference sequence). Trimming stripped 1 base from V and 10 bases from J, with 17 bases between. CDR3 length: 14 residues. CDR3 protein: CASSIGPQATRQYF. The CDR3 DNA follows: TGTGCCAGTAGTATAGGCCCGCAGGCGACTAGACAGTACTTC.

This chain links TRBV25-1 with TRBJ2-7, with D tentatively TRBD1 (6 bases). The CDR3 contains 14 residues. The V end was cut by 4 bases, the J end by 2 bases, with 12 bases between. Germline V CDR1 and CDR2: MGHDK, SYGVNS. CDR3 bases: TGTGCCAGCAGTGGTGCGACAGGAGCCTACGAGCAGTACTTC. Translating gives CASSGATGAYEQYF.

The chain employs TRBV7-2 and TRBJ2-7; D unclear. V shed 5 bases and J shed 5 bases, with 16 bases lying between them. The germline gives CDR1 SGHTA, CDR2 FQGNSA. The CDR3 consists of 14 residues. CDR3 loop: CASSHLSPSHEQYF. In nucleotides, the CDR3 is TGTGCCAGCAGCCACCTTAGCCCCTCTCACGAGCAGTACTTC. Supplemented by reference TRBV7-2 and TRBJ2-7, the full variable domain reads GAGVSQSPSNKVTEKGKDVELRCDPISGHTALYWYRQSLGQGLEFLIYFQGNSAPDKSGLPSDRFSAERTGGSVSTLTIQRTQQEDSAVYLCASSHLSPSHEQYFGPGTRLTVT.

V gene TRBV4-2 combines with J gene TRBJ2-7; 8 bases line up with TRBD2. This CDR3 region has 15 residues. V trimming: 4 bases; J trimming: 5 bases; junction bases outside the gene matches: 10. Germline lookup yields CDR1 LGHNA and CDR2 YNFKEQ. In nucleotides, the CDR3 is TGTGCCAGCAGCCCCCGCCAGCGGGAGATGAACGAGCAGTACTTC. The encoded protein is CASSPRQREMNEQYF.

The rearrangement links TRBV6-1 to TRBJ2-2, with 8 bases aligning to TRBD1. CDR3 size: 15 residues. Per germline, CDR1 MNHNS and CDR2 SASEGT. V trimming: 1 base; J trimming: 6 bases; junction bases outside the gene matches: 4. The CDR3 nucleotides are TGTGCCAGCAGTGAAGTATCAGGGGGCGCCGGGGAGCTGTTTTTT. Amino acid sequence: CASSEVSGGAGELFF.

The chain joins TRBV9 to TRBJ2-1; 8 bases fit TRBD2. The CDR3 has 16 amino acids. Unmatched junction bases numbered 4, after V lost 0 bases and J lost 2 bases. Per the germline V gene, CDR1 is SGDLS and CDR2 is YYNGEE. The CDR3 is CASSVAGGLPYNEQFF. In nucleotides, the CDR3 is TGTGCCAGCAGCGTAGCGGGGGGGCTCCCCTACAATGAGCAGTTCTTC.